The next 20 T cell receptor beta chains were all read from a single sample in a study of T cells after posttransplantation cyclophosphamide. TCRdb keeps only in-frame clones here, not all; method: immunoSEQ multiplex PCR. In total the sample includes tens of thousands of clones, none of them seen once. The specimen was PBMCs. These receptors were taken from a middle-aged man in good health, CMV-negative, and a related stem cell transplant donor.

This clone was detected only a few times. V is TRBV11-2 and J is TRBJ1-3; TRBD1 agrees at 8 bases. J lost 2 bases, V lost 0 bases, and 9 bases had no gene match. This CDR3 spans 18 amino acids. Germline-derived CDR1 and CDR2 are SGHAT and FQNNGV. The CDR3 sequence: CASSLDPRGQGAGNTIYF. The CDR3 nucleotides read TGTGCCAGCAGCTTAGACCCCAGGGGGCAGGGCGCTGGAAACACCATATATTTT.

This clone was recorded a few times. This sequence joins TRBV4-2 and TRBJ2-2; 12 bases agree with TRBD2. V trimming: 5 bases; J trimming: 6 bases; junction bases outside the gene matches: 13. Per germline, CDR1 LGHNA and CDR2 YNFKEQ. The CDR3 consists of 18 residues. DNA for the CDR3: TGTGCCAGCAGCTCCGGACTAGCGGGAACCCAGGGTGCCGGGGAGCTGTTTTTT. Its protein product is CASSSGLAGTQGAGELFF.

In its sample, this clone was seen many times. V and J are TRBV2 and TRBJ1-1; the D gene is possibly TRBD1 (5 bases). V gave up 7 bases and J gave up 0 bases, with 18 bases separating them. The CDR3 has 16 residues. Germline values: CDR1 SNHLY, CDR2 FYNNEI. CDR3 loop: CASTYSLTGLNTEAFF. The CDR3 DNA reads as TGTGCCAGCACGTATAGCCTTACAGGATTGAACACTGAAGCTTTCTTT.

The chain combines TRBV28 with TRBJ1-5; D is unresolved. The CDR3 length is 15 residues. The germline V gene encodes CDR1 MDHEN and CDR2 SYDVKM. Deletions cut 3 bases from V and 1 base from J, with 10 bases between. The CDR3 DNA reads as TGTGCCAGCAGTTTCGGGGTTAACAGCAATCAGCCCCAGCATTTT. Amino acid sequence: CASSFGVNSNQPQHF.

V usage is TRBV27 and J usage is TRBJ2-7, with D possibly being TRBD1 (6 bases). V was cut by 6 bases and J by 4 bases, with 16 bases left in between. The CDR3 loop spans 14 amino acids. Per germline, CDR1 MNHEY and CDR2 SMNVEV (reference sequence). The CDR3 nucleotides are TGTGCCAGCAGCCCCGGGACATTCGTTTACGAGCAGTACGTC. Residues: CASSPGTFVYEQYV.

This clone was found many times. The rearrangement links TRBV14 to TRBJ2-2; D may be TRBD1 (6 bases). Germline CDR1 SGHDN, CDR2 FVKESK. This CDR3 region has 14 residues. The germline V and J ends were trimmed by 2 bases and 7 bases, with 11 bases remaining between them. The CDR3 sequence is CASSQNRVGGELFF. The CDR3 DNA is TGTGCCAGCAGCCAAAACAGGGTTGGCGGGGAGCTGTTTTTT. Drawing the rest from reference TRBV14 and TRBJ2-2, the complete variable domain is EAGVTQFPSHSVIEKGQTVTLRCDPISGHDNLYWYRRVMGKEIKFLLHFVKESKQDESGMPNNRFLAERTGGTYSTLKVQPAELEDSGVYFCASSQNRVGGELFFGEGSRLTVL.

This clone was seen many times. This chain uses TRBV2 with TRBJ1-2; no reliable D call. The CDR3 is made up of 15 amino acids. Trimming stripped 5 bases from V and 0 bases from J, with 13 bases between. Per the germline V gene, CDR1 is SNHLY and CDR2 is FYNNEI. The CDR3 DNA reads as TGTGCCAGCAGTCCTCGTCTTGCAGCTAACTATGGCTACACCTTC. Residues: CASSPRLAANYGYTF. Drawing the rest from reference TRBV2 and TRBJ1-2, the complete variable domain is EPEVTQTPSHQVTQMGQEVILRCVPISNHLYFYWYRQILGQKVEFLVSFYNNEISEKSEIFDDQFSVERPDGSNFTLKIRSTKLEDSAMYFCASSPRLAANYGYTFGSGTRLTVV.

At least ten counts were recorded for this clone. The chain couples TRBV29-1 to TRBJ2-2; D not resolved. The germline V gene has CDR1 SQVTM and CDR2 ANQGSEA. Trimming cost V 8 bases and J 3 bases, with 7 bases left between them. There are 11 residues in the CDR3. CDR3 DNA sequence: TGCAGCATAGTCGACACCGGGGAGCTGTTTTTT. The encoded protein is CSIVDTGELFF.

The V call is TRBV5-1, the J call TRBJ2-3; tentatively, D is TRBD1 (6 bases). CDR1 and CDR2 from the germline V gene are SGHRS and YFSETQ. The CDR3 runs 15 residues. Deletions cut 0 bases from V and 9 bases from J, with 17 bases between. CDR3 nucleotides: TGCGCCAGCAGCTTGGGGGACACGGGTTCCGAAACGCAGTATTTT. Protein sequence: CASSLGDTGSETQYF.

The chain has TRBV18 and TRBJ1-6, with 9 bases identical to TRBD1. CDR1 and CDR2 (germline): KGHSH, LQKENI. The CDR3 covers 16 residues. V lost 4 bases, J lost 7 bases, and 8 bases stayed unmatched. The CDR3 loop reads CASSQTGGERNSPLHF. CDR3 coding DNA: TGTGCCAGCTCACAAACAGGGGGCGAGAGGAATTCACCCCTCCACTTT.

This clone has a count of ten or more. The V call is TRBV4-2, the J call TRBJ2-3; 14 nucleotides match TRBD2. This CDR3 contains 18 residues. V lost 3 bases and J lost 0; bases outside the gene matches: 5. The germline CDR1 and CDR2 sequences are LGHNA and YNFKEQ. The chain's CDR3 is CASSQKGLAGGSTDTQYF. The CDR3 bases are TGTGCCAGCAGCCAGAAAGGACTAGCGGGGGGAAGCACAGATACGCAGTATTTT.

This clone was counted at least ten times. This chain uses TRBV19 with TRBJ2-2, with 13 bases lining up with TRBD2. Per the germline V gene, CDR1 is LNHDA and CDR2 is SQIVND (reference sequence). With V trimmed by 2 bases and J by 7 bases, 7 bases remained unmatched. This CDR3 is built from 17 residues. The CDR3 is CASSIPGLAGASGELFF. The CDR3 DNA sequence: TGTGCCAGTAGTATACCCGGACTAGCGGGAGCGAGCGGGGAGCTGTTTTTT.

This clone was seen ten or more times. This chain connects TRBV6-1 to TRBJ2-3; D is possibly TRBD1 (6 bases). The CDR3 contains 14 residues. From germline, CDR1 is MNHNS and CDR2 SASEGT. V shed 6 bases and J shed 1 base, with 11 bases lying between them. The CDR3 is CASRTQGGTDTQYF. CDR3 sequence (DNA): TGTGCCAGCAGAACACAGGGAGGCACAGATACGCAGTATTTT.

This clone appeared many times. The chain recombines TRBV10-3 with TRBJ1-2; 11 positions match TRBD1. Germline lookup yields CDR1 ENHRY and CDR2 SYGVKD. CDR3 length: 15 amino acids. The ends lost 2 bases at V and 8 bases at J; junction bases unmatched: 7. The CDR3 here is CAISEEGQGAWGYTF. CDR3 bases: TGTGCCATCAGTGAGGAAGGACAGGGGGCATGGGGCTACACCTTC.

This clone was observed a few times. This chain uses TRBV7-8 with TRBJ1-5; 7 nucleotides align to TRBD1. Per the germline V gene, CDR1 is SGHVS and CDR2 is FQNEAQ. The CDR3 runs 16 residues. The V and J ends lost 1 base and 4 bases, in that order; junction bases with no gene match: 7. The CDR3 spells CASSLVQGLVNQPQHF. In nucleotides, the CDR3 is TGTGCCAGCAGCTTAGTACAGGGGCTCGTGAATCAGCCCCAGCATTTT.

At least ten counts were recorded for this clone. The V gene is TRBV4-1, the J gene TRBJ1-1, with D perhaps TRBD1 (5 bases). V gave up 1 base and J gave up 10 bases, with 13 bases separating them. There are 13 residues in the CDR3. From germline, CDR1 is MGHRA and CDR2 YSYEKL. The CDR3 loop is CASSQVRGEVAFF. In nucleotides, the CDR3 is TGCGCCAGCAGCCAAGTAAGGGGCGAGGTAGCTTTCTTT.

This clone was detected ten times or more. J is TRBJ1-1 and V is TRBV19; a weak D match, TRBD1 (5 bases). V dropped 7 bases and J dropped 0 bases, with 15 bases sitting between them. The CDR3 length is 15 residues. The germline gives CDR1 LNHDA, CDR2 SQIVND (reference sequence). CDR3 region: CASKENRLMNTEAFF. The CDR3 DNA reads TGTGCCAGTAAGGAGAACAGGTTGATGAACACTGAAGCTTTCTTT.

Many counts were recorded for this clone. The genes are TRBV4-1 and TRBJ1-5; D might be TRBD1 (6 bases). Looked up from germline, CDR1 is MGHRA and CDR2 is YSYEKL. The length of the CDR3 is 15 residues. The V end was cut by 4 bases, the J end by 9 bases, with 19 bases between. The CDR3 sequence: CASSRENLQGAPQHF. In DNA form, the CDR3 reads TGCGCCAGCAGCCGTGAAAACCTACAGGGAGCGCCCCAGCATTTT.

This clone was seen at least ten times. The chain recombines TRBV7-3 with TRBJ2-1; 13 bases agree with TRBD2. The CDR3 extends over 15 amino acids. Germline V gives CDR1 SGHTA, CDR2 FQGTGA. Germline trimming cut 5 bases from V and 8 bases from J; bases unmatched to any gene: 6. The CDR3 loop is CASSTSGGAEYEQFF. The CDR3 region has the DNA TGTGCCAGCAGCACTAGCGGGGGGGCCGAGTATGAGCAGTTCTTC. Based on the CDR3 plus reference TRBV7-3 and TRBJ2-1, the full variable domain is GAGVSQTPSNKVTEKGKYVELRCDPISGHTALYWYRQSLGQGPEFLIYFQGTGAADDSGLPNDRFFAVRPEGSVSTLKIQRTERGDSAVYLCASSTSGGAEYEQFFGPGTRLTVL.

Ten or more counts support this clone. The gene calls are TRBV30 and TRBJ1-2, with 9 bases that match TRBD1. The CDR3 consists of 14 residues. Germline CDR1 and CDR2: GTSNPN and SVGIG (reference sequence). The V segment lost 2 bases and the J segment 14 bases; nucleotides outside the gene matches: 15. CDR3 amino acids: CAWSRTGQGSPGTF. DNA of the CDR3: TGTGCCTGGAGTCGGACCGGACAGGGGTCACCTGGTACCTTC.